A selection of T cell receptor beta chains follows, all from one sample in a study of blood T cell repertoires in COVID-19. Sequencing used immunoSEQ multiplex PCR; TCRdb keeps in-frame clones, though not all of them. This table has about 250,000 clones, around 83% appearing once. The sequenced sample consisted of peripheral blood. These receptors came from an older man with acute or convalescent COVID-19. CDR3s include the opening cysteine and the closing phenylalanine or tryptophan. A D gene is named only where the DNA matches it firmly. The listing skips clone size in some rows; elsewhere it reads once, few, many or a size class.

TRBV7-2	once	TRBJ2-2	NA	CASSLGQYTGELFF	TGTGCCAGCAGCTTAGGACAATACACCGGGGAGCTGTTTTTT
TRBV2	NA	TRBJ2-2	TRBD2	CASRFAGELTGELFF	TGTGCCAGCAGATTTGCGGGGGAACTAACCGGGGAGCTGTTTTTT
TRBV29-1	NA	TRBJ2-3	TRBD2	CSARGTSGASTDTQYF	TGCAGCGCACGAGGGACTAGCGGGGCCAGCACAGATACGCAGTATTTT
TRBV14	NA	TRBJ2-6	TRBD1	CASSRRTGRTNVLTF	TGTGCCAGCAGCCGCCGGACAGGGAGGACCAACGTCCTGACTTTC
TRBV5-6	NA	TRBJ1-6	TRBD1	CASRTGQGGSPLHF	TGTGCCAGCAGAACCGGACAGGGAGGATCACCCCTCCACTTT
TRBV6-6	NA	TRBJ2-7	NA	CASSSDITESYF	TGTGCCAGCAGTTCGGACATAACGGAGTCGTACTTC
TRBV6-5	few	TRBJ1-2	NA	CASSYGRSNYGYTF	TGTGCCAGCAGTTACGGGAGAAGTAACTATGGCTACACCTTC
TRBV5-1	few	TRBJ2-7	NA	CASRATGRGEQYF	TGCGCCAGCAGAGCGACAGGACGTGGCGAGCAGTACTTC
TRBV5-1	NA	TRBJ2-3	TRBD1	CASSSGTDTDTQYF	TGCGCCAGCAGCTCAGGGACAGATACAGATACGCAGTATTTT
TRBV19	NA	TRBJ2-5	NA	CASSSLAGETQYF	TGTGCCAGTAGTTCCCTGGCGGGAGAGACCCAGTACTTC
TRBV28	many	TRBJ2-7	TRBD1	CASRGQGLSYEQYF	TGTGCCAGCAGAGGACAGGGGCTTTCCTACGAGCAGTACTTC
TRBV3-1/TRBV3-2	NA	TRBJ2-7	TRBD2	CASSQGSSGRTYEQYF	TGTGCCAGCAGCCAAGGATCTAGCGGGAGAACTTACGAGCAGTACTTC
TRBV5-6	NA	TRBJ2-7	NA	CASSFAPTGVSEQYF	TGTGCCAGCAGCTTTGCACCGACTGGCGTCTCCGAGCAGTACTTC
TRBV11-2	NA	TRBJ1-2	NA	CASSLVSGWNYGYTF	TGTGCCAGCAGCTTAGTCTCGGGATGGAACTATGGCTACACCTTC
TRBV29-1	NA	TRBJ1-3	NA	CSVVLGGKGNTIYF	TGCAGCGTAGTATTGGGGGGTAAAGGAAACACCATATATTTT
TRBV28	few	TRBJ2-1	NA	CASRTSGAYNEQFF	TGTGCCAGCAGGACCTCGGGGGCCTACAATGAGCAGTTCTTC
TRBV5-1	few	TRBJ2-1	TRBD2	CASSLRTSIEQFF	TGCGCCAGCAGCTTGAGGACTAGTATTGAGCAGTTCTTC
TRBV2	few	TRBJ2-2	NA	CASSRQDTNTGELFF	TGTGCCAGCAGCCGACAGGACACGAACACCGGGGAGCTGTTTTTT
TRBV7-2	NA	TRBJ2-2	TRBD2	CASSPTSGANTGELFF	TGTGCCAGCAGCCCGACTAGCGGGGCCAACACCGGGGAGCTGTTTTTT
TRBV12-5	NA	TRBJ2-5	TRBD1	CASGWDRVGETQYF	TGTGCTAGTGGTTGGGACAGGGTGGGAGAGACCCAGTACTTC
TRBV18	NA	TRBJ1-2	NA	CASSPIGDYGYTF	TGTGCCAGCTCACCAATCGGGGACTATGGCTACACCTTC
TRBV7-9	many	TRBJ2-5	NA	CASSFVGVETQYF	TGTGCCAGCAGCTTTGTGGGAGTAGAGACCCAGTACTTC
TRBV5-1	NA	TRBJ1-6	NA	CASSPVDIYNSPLHF	TGCGCCAGCAGCCCGGTGGACATATATAATTCACCCCTCCACTTT
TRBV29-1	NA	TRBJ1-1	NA	CSVGDTEAFF	TGCAGCGTAGGGGACACTGAAGCTTTCTTT
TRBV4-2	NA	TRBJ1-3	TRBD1	CASSQEGTAGNTIYF	TGTGCCAGCAGCCAAGAGGGGACAGCTGGAAACACCATATATTTT
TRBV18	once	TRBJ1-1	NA	CASSPDRMNTEAFF	TGTGCCAGCTCACCAGACAGAATGAACACTGAAGCTTTCTTT
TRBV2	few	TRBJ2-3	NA	CASSGGTASTDTQYF	TGTGCCAGCAGTGGCGGGACAGCTAGCACAGATACGCAGTATTTT
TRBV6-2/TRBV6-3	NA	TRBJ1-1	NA	CASSFYRANTEAFF	TGTGCCAGCAGCTTTTACAGGGCGAACACTGAAGCTTTCTTT
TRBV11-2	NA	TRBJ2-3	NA	CASSLAREDTQYF	TGTGCCAGCAGCTTAGCCAGGGAAGATACGCAGTATTTT
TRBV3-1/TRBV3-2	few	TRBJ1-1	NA	CASSQGAGHSNTEAFF	TGTGCCAGCAGCCAAGGGGCAGGACACTCGAACACTGAAGCTTTCTTT
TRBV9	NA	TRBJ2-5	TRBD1	CASSRQGVGETQYF	TGTGCCAGCAGCCGACAGGGGGTAGGGGAGACCCAGTACTTC
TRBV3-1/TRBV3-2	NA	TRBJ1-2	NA	CASSQGEINYGYTF	TGTGCCAGCAGCCAAGGAGAGATTAACTATGGCTACACCTTC
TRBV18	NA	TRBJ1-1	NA	CASSPVGGVNTEAFF	TGTGCCAGCTCACCCGTTGGAGGGGTGAACACTGAAGCTTTCTTT
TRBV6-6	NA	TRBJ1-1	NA	CASRLNTEAFF	TGTGCCAGTCGGTTGAACACTGAAGCTTTCTTT
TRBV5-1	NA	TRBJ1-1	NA	CASSFGGDTEAFF	TGCGCCAGCAGCTTCGGGGGAGACACTGAAGCTTTCTTT